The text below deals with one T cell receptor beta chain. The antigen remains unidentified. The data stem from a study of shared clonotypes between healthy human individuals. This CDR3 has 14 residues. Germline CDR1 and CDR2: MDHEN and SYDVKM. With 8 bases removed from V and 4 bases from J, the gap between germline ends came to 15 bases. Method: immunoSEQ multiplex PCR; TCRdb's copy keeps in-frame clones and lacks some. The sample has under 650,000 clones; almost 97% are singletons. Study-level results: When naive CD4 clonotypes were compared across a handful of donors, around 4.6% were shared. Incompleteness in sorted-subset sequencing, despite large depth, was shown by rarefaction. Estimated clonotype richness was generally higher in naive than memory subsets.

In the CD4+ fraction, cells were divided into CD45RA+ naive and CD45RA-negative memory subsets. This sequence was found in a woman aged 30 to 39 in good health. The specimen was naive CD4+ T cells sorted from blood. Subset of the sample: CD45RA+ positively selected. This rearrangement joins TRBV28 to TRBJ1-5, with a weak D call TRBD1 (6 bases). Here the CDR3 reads CASRPGQVNQPQHF. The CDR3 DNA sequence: TGTGCCAGCCGGCCGGGACAAGTTAATCAGCCCCAGCATTTT. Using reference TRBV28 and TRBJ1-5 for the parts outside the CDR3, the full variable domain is DVKVTQSSRYLVKRTGEKVFLECVQDMDHENMFWYRQDPGLGLRLIYFSYDVKMKEKGDIPEGYSVSREKKERFSLILESASTNQTSMYLCASRPGQVNQPQHFGDGTRLSIL.